This entry concerns a single T cell receptor beta chain. The antigen is unknown. The sample comes from a study of cytomegalovirus exposure and HLA in healthy donors. With 60 Vbeta and 13 Jbeta primers, the PCR was carried out. Method: immunoSEQ multiplex PCR; TCRdb's copy keeps in-frame clones and lacks some. The data contain roughly 80,000 clones, approximately 84% of them seen just once; the ten biggest clones take up 2.4%. Study outcomes and limitations: Reports showed the classifier diagnosing cytomegalovirus status with high specificity and sensitivity. Per published accounts, TCR beta sequences correctly predicted the HLA-A and HLA-B alleles of most subjects.

Germline V lookup: CDR1 SGHTA, CDR2 FQGNSA. This CDR3 is 14 amino acids long. V lost 5 bases and J lost 4, with 14 bases in between. The clonotype was recovered from a woman between 45 and 65 years old in good health and CMV-seronegative. Sequenced: PBMCs. The chain links TRBV7-2 to TRBJ1-1; D ambiguous. The CDR3 DNA reads as TGTGCCAGCAGCCTGCTGGGCCTGGGCACTGAAGCTTTCTTT. Protein product: CASSLLGLGTEAFF. Full variable domain (remainder filled in from reference TRBV7-2 and TRBJ1-1): GAGVSQSPSNKVTEKGKDVELRCDPISGHTALYWYRQSLGQGLEFLIYFQGNSAPDKSGLPSDRFSAERTGGSVSTLTIQRTQQEDSAVYLCASSLLGLGTEAFFGQGTRLTVV.